The 32 T cell receptor beta chains in this list originate from one sample, sequenced in a study of shared clonotypes between healthy human individuals (dated by TCRdb to the early 2020s). Library method: the immunoSEQ multiplex PCR assay. Here the immuneACCESS table is served through TCRdb, limited to in-frame sequences with V and J called. Missing clones are a known gap in these copies; in checked studies unresolved V genes cover under half, and the rest lacks a known reason. A total of about 1 million clones appear in this sample, 75% to 85% of them only once. The top ten hold approximately 0.5% of the sample. Material for sequencing was memory CD4+ T cells from PBMCs. The intended sense of this specimen's cell subset or site label: CD45RA-negative fraction. These receptors were collected from a man in his late teens or twenties in good health. Some clones in this sample may be carry-over from other donors' samples.

This chain joins TRBV30 and TRBJ1-6; perhaps TRBD1 as D (6 bases). CDR1 and CDR2 from the germline V gene are GTSNPN and SVGIG (reference sequence). V was clipped by 5 bases and J by 7 bases, with 12 bases between them. CDR3 length: 13 amino acids. CDR3 sequence reads: CAWCRDINSPLHF. CDR3 sequence (DNA): TGTGCCTGGTGCCGGGACATAAATTCACCCCTCCACTTT.

The chain employs TRBV28 and TRBJ2-1; the match to TRBD2 covers 10 bases. The trim removed 6 bases at V and 3 bases at J, leaving 5 bases unmatched. CDR1 and CDR2 (germline): MDHEN, SYDVKM. The CDR3 has 15 residues. The CDR3 DNA is TGTGCCAGCAGAGCAGCGGGAGGGATCTACAATGAGCAGTTCTTC. It specifies CASRAAGGIYNEQFF.

This clone was recorded a few times. The genes are TRBV2 and TRBJ2-5, with a possible D match to TRBD2 (6 bases). CDR3 size: 14 residues. Germline-derived CDR1 and CDR2 are SNHLY and FYNNEI. The V and J ends lost 7 bases and 2 bases respectively, with 14 bases between them. The CDR3 bases are TGTGCCAGCATGGGACTTTTGGCACAAGAGACCCAGTACTTC. This translates into CASMGLLAQETQYF.

Remarks on this clone: This sample also contains other DNA sequences that code for the same CDR3. J is TRBJ2-5 and V is TRBV15; tentatively, D is TRBD1 or TRBD2 (5 bases each). This CDR3 spans 15 amino acids. With 0 bases removed from V and 1 base from J, the gap between germline ends came to 9 bases. Germline lookup yields CDR1 LNHNV and CDR2 YYDKDF (reference sequence). CDR3 amino acids: CATSRDRGPQETQYF. Here the CDR3 DNA reads TGTGCCACCAGCAGAGATCGGGGACCCCAAGAGACCCAGTACTTC.

This sequence joins TRBV7-2 and TRBJ2-1; TRBD2 agrees at 7 bases. In germline, CDR1 is SGHTA, CDR2 FQGNSA. The ends lost 1 base at V and 5 bases at J; junction bases unmatched: 5. The CDR3 is 15 residues long. The CDR3 reads CASSLGPTSHNEQFF. Written as DNA, the CDR3 is TGTGCCAGCAGCTTAGGTCCGACTAGCCACAATGAGCAGTTCTTC.

Note on this clone: Other DNA sequences of this sample code for an identical CDR3. This chain links TRBV4-3 with TRBJ1-3, with TRBD1 as a possible D gene (6 bases). The CDR3 sequence is 16 residues long. V lost 0 bases, J lost 4 bases, and 13 bases lay in between. CDR1 LGHNA and CDR2 YSLEER come from the germline V gene. CDR3 sequence reads: CASSQDRGRGGNTIYF. The DNA of the CDR3 is TGCGCCAGCAGCCAAGATCGGGGCAGGGGAGGAAACACCATATATTTT.

This clone was seen more than once but under ten times. The rearrangement uses TRBV19 and TRBJ1-1; D gene uncertain. Trimming shortened V by 1 base and J by 8 bases, and 5 bases separated the two germline ends. Germline V gene sequence: CDR1 LNHDA, CDR2 SQIVND (reference sequence). CDR3 length equals 11 residues. CDR3 sequence: CASSIGGEAFF. The CDR3 DNA sequence: TGTGCCAGTAGTATAGGGGGAGAAGCTTTCTTT.

This rearrangement joins TRBV5-1 to TRBJ2-7; tentative D call: TRBD1 (6 bases). Trimming left V 5 bases short and J 4 bases short, with 19 bases between. The CDR3 contains 15 residues. CDR1 is SGHRS and CDR2 is YFSETQ in the germline V gene. The CDR3 DNA reads TGCGCCAGCAGTAGGGGGACAACGGACCCTTACGAGCAGTACTTC. It is translated as CASSRGTTDPYEQYF.

The count of this clone is one. The CDR3, as DNA: TGTGCCAGCAGCTCGGGACTAGCGGCCACCGGGGAGCTGTTTTTT. Its translation: CASSSGLAATGELFF. The chain links TRBV7-3 to TRBJ2-2; 11 bases fit TRBD2. From germline, CDR1 is SGHTA and CDR2 FQGTGA. V was clipped by 4 bases and J by 4 bases; unmatched bases: 2. The CDR3 contains 15 residues.

This clone has just a few counts. The chain carries TRBV2 and TRBJ2-3; D is unresolved. The ends were cut back, 7 bases at V and 4 bases at J, with 15 bases in the middle. This CDR3 has 14 amino acids. Germline V gene lookup returns CDR1 SNHLY and CDR2 FYNNEI. The CDR3 spells CASNPQQVADTQYF. The CDR3 region has the DNA TGTGCCAGCAACCCGCAGCAAGTAGCAGATACGCAGTATTTT.

V is TRBV30 and J is TRBJ2-1; TRBD2 is a possible D gene (5 bases). The germline V gene has CDR1 GTSNPN and CDR2 SVGIG (reference sequence). CDR3 size: 14 residues. With 3 bases removed from V and 0 bases from J, the gap between germline ends came to 9 bases. CDR3 sequence (DNA): TGTGCCTGGAGGCTAGGGAGCTCCTACAATGAGCAGTTCTTC. Protein: CAWRLGSSYNEQFF. The full variable domain, in which reference TRBV30 and TRBJ2-1 provide the parts outside the CDR3, is SQTIHQWPATLVQPVGSPLSLECTVEGTSNPNLYWYRQAAGRGLQLLFYSVGIGQISSEVPQNLSASRPQDRQFILSSKKLLLSDSGFYLCAWRLGSSYNEQFFGPGTRLTVL.

The gene calls are TRBV5-1 and TRBJ2-7, with TRBD2 as a possible D gene (5 bases). CDR3 size: 13 residues. Germline V CDR1 and CDR2: SGHRS, YFSETQ. V lost 1 base and J 2 bases, leaving 7 bases between the germline ends. For the CDR3, the DNA is TGCGCCAGCAGCTTGTTCGGGACCTACGAGCAGTACTTC. Translating it yields CASSLFGTYEQYF.

The chain has TRBV29-1 and TRBJ1-2, with D tentatively TRBD1 (6 bases). Germline V gene lookup returns CDR1 SQVTM and CDR2 ANQGSEA. This CDR3 has 13 amino acids. V gave up 4 bases and J gave up 4 bases, with 13 bases separating them. The CDR3 loop is CSVGQGFGYGYTF. CDR3 nucleotide sequence: TGCAGCGTTGGTCAGGGGTTTGGCTATGGCTACACCTTC.

The CDR3 here is CATSSRSGTTEAFF. As DNA, the CDR3 is TGTGCCACCAGCAGTAGATCGGGGACCACTGAAGCTTTCTTT. The J gene is TRBJ1-1, the V gene TRBV15, with a tentative D call TRBD1 (5 bases). Germline CDR1 reads LNHNV; CDR2 reads YYDKDF (reference sequence). Trimming stripped 3 bases from V and 4 bases from J, with 12 bases between. The CDR3 has 14 amino acids.

V and J are TRBV6-5 and TRBJ1-2; the D gene is possibly TRBD1 (5 bases). The CDR3 is 15 residues long. Per germline, CDR1 MNHEY and CDR2 SVGAGI. The V and J ends lost 5 bases and 7 bases respectively, with 20 bases between them. CDR3 sequence reads: CASSMAGRQGFGYTF. The CDR3 coding sequence is TGTGCCAGCAGTATGGCGGGGCGGCAGGGTTTTGGCTACACCTTC.

The rearrangement joins TRBV14 to TRBJ1-3, with no clear D. Germline lookup yields CDR1 SGHDN and CDR2 FVKESK. V lost 3 bases and J 0 bases, leaving 3 bases between the germline ends. This CDR3 has 13 residues. CDR3 in DNA: TGTGCCAGCAGCCAGAGCTCTGGAAACACCATATATTTT. Residues: CASSQSSGNTIYF. The entire variable domain, with the rest obtained from reference TRBV14 and TRBJ1-3, is as follows: EAGVTQFPSHSVIEKGQTVTLRCDPISGHDNLYWYRRVMGKEIKFLLHFVKESKQDESGMPNNRFLAERTGGTYSTLKVQPAELEDSGVYFCASSQSSGNTIYFGEGSWLTVV.

CDR3 nucleotide sequence: TGTGCCAGCAGATCCGGACAGGGATCCTACAATGAGCAGTTCTTC. This sequence encodes CASRSGQGSYNEQFF. The rearrangement links TRBV6-5 to TRBJ2-1, with 8 nucleotides matching TRBD1. Trimming removed 6 bases from V and 1 base from J; junction bases left unmatched: 5. CDR3 length: 15 residues. The germline gives CDR1 MNHEY, CDR2 SVGAGI.

The genes are TRBV27 and TRBJ1-4; 9 bases are shared with TRBD1. CDR1 and CDR2 from the germline V gene are MNHEY and SMNVEV (reference sequence). Trimming took 6 bases from V and 8 from J; bases not matched to a gene: 10. This CDR3 has 15 residues. For the CDR3, the DNA is TGTGCCAGCAGCCCCAGGAGGGACAGGGTCGAAAAACTGTTTTTT. It translates to CASSPRRDRVEKLFF. The full variable domain, in which reference TRBV27 and TRBJ1-4 provide the parts outside the CDR3, is EAQVTQNPRYLITVTGKKLTVTCSQNMNHEYMSWYRQDPGLGLRQIYYSMNVEVTDKGDVPEGYKVSRKEKRNFPLILESPSPNQTSLYFCASSPRRDRVEKLFFGSGTQLSVL.

The rearrangement uses TRBV9 and TRBJ1-1; D gene ambiguous. V was clipped by 1 base and J by 5 bases, with 18 bases between them. Germline assignment: CDR1 SGDLS and CDR2 YYNGEE. CDR3 length: 16 residues. This CDR3 reads CASSVTGTLSWTEAFF. Here the CDR3 DNA reads TGTGCCAGCAGCGTAACGGGTACTCTAAGTTGGACTGAAGCTTTCTTT. Together with reference TRBV9 and TRBJ1-1, the CDR3 gives the full variable domain: DSGVTQTPKHLITATGQRVTLRCSPRSGDLSVYWYQQSLDQGLQFLIQYYNGEERAKGNILERFSAQQFPDLHSELNLSSLELGDSALYFCASSVTGTLSWTEAFFGQGTRLTVV.

The V call is TRBV21-1, the J call TRBJ1-5. TRBV21-1 is shown as a pseudogene. CDR3 size: 17 residues. In nucleotides, the CDR3 is TGTGCCAGCAGCAAAGTAGGACCGCCCCAGTGGAATCAGCCCCAGCATTTT. Translated: CASSKVGPPQWNQPQHF.

The J gene is TRBJ2-5, the V gene TRBV7-7, with a possible D match to TRBD2 (6 bases). Trimming cost V 0 bases and J 4 bases, with 6 bases left between them. The CDR3 is 13 residues long. Germline values: CDR1 SSHAT, CDR2 FNYEAQ (reference sequence). In DNA form, the CDR3 reads TGTGCCAGCAGCTTAGCCGGGAGAGAGACCCAGTACTTC. Translating it yields CASSLAGRETQYF.

The chain couples TRBV5-8 to TRBJ1-2; 12 bases are shared with TRBD1. Trimming at V came to 4 bases and at J to 2 bases, leaving 12 bases not matched to a gene. The CDR3 covers 18 residues. From germline, CDR1 is SGHTS and CDR2 YDEGEE. CDR3 nucleotides: TGTGCCAGCAGCCGGCGGACCGGGACAGGGGGCGGAAACTATGGCTACACCTTC. This translates into CASSRRTGTGGGNYGYTF.

The chain combines TRBV28 with TRBJ1-3, with D possibly being TRBD1 (5 bases). In germline, CDR1 is MDHEN, CDR2 SYDVKM. The CDR3 totals 16 residues. Trimming removed 7 bases from V and 0 bases from J, with 16 bases in between. The CDR3 here is CASNHAGGSSGNTIYF. In DNA, the CDR3 is TGTGCCAGCAATCACGCCGGGGGTTCCTCTGGAAACACCATATATTTT.

V is TRBV4-1 and J is TRBJ1-4; TRBD1 matches at 8 bases. This CDR3 region has 17 residues. Germline V gene data show CDR1 as MGHRA and CDR2 as YSYEKL. Trimming took 0 bases from V and 4 from J; bases not matched to a gene: 7. The DNA for the CDR3 is TGCGCCAGCAGCCAAGACCTGACAGGGGCGAGTAATGAAAAACTGTTTTTT. Protein sequence: CASSQDLTGASNEKLFF.

The V and J genes are TRBV9 and TRBJ2-2; TRBD1 matches at 7 bases. Trimming cost V 0 bases and J 4 bases; bases outside gene matches: 6. CDR1 is SGDLS and CDR2 is YYNGEE in the germline V gene. CDR3 length: 16 residues. CDR3 amino acids: CASSVGFRDSTGELFF. As DNA, the CDR3 is TGTGCCAGCAGCGTAGGGTTCAGGGACAGCACCGGGGAGCTGTTTTTT.

This clone was seen once. V gene TRBV5-1 combines with J gene TRBJ2-5; D unclear. This CDR3 region has 14 residues. V was clipped by 4 bases and J by 5 bases, with 15 bases between them. The germline V gene has CDR1 SGHRS and CDR2 YFSETQ. CDR3 nucleotide sequence: TGCGCCAGCAGCCAACGGTGGCTGGGGGAGACCCAGTACTTC. It codes for CASSQRWLGETQYF.

V is TRBV4-1 and J is TRBJ1-4; TRBD1 might be the D (6 bases). The germline V gene has CDR1 MGHRA and CDR2 YSYEKL. V was clipped by 1 base and J by 8 bases, with 14 bases between them. This CDR3 has 15 residues. The CDR3 protein is CASSQVGGEREKLFF. The CDR3 nucleotides read TGCGCCAGCAGCCAAGTAGGGGGGGAAAGGGAAAAACTGTTTTTT.

Note on this clone: This may be a read error: a much more frequent sequence differs by one nucleotide. In the same sample, other DNA sequences code for this CDR3. The chain couples TRBV7-2 to TRBJ2-3; 7 bases align to TRBD2. The CDR3 is made up of 16 amino acids. The junction had 8 bases not matched to a gene; V was cut back by 5 bases and J by 0 bases. Germline assignment: CDR1 SGHTA and CDR2 FQGNSA. In nucleotides, the CDR3 is TGTGCCAGCAGCCTAGAGCGGGGAATTAGCACAGATACGCAGTATTTT. Its protein product is CASSLERGISTDTQYF.

The CDR3 is CASSETDRRNTEAFF. CDR3 DNA sequence: TGTGCCAGCTCAGAGACGGACAGGAGGAACACTGAAGCTTTCTTT. The chain couples TRBV18 to TRBJ1-1; 7 bases are shared with TRBD1. J gave up 1 base and V 5 bases, and 7 bases lay outside the gene matches. Per germline, CDR1 KGHSH and CDR2 LQKENI. The CDR3 length is 15 residues.

The chain uses TRBV28 and TRBJ1-2; TRBD1 aligns across 10 bases. With 3 bases clipped from V and 7 bases from J, the junction kept 8 bases outside the gene matches. There are 15 residues in the CDR3. The germline CDR1 and CDR2 sequences are MDHEN and SYDVKM. The CDR3 DNA reads TGTGCCAGCAGTTTGCCGGGACAGGGGTGGGGTGGCTACACCTTC. It yields the protein CASSLPGQGWGGYTF.

The chain has TRBV7-2 and TRBJ2-2; possibly TRBD2 for D (5 bases). Looked up from germline, CDR1 is SGHTA and CDR2 is FQGNSA. The V end was cut by 1 base, the J end by 0 bases, with 9 bases between. The CDR3 has 16 residues. The CDR3 nucleotides read TGTGCCAGCAGCTTAGGGGTCGGGGCGAACACCGGGGAGCTGTTTTTT. Translated: CASSLGVGANTGELFF.

With regard to this clone: The same CDR3 arises from other DNA sequences in this sample as well. The chain employs TRBV19 and TRBJ2-6; the D gene could be TRBD1 or TRBD2 (5 bases each). Per the germline V gene, CDR1 is LNHDA and CDR2 is SQIVND (reference sequence). The CDR3 contains 15 residues. Trimming pared 3 bases from V and 1 base from J, leaving 7 bases between. The CDR3 region is CASSIGGSGANVLTF. CDR3 in DNA: TGTGCCAGTAGTATTGGGGGTTCTGGGGCCAACGTCCTGACTTTC.